This TCR beta chain comes out of a study of T cells in Graves' hyperthyroidism and ophthalmopathy. This clonotype was counted many times. Its specificity is not known. Newly diagnosed hyperthyroidism patients aged 18 to 65 years had disease lasting under 2 months. There were TCR beta CDR3 regions amplified from RNA transcripts. The TCR CDR3 was amplified in a first-round RT-PCR using the HTBI primer set. TCRdb itself ran the multiplex PCR reads through MiXCR, one entry per CDR3 protein. Among some 600,000 distinct CDR3 sequences listed, over 11% were seen once. Study conclusions and caveats: Stable hyperthyroidism and ophthalmopathy were separated using 13 V-J signatures. The model anticipated ophthalmopathy a median around six months pre-onset.

The CDR3 totals 15 residues. Trimming took 5 bases from V and 5 from J, leaving 18 bases between them. Germline CDR1 reads SGHAT; CDR2 reads FQNNGV. The TCR sequence derives from a woman aged 30 to 39 with Graves' hyperthyroidism that later progressed to Graves' ophthalmopathy. The chain recombines TRBV11-2 with TRBJ2-5; TRBD2 might be the D (7 bases). The sample consisted of blood. CDR3 in amino acids: CASSAEGGARETQYF. The CDR3 DNA reads as TGTGCCAGCAGCGCCGAGGGGGGGGCGCGGGAGACCCAGTACTTC.